This TCR beta chain came from a study of blood T cell repertoires in COVID-19. Study at large: There were acute and convalescent COVID-19 samples, and they came from the United States, Italy and Spain. PBMCs, B-cell-depleted T cells, or T cells were the source of the cDNA or gDNA that made up the material.

TCRdb's copy holds only in-frame clones and misses some; the assay was immunoSEQ multiplex PCR. The table lists approximately 230,000 clones, about 91% of them singletons. The sample holds a few counts of this clone. The germline gives CDR1 MNHEY, CDR2 SMNVEV (reference sequence). This CDR3 has 13 amino acids. V lost 3 bases and J lost 9; bases outside the gene matches: 4. The sequence was obtained from a woman aged 30 to 39 with COVID-19, enrolled during active disease. The genes are TRBV27 and TRBJ2-1; 8 bases are a match to TRBD2. Sequenced: peripheral blood. CDR3 in DNA: TGTGCCAGCAGTTTTGGCCTAGCGGGTGAGCAGTTCTTC. It translates to CASSFGLAGEQFF.